Shown below are 32 T cell receptor beta chains from a single sample sequenced in a study of control samples from healthy donors and cancer patients. This table comes from immunoSEQ multiplex PCR, and its TCRdb copy is limited to in-frame clones, with some not included. The data hold 130,000 to 150,000 clones, with 80% to 95% observed a single time. The sample consisted of blood. Receptor source: a man aged 18 to 30 in good health.

This clone was counted a single time. The genes are TRBV11-2 and TRBJ2-1; D remains unclear. Germline lookup yields CDR1 SGHAT and CDR2 FQNNGV. V was cut by 5 bases and J by 8 bases, with 16 bases left in between. The CDR3 consists of 14 residues. The CDR3, as DNA: TGTGCCAGCAGCCCCTCCCCCACATCGGATGAGCAGTTCTTC. Translating it yields CASSPSPTSDEQFF.

The chain is built from TRBV7-9 and TRBJ1-2; D ambiguous. Germline CDR1 is SEHNR and CDR2 is FQNEAQ (reference sequence). V lost 2 bases, J lost 14 bases, and 12 bases lay in between. The CDR3 has 11 amino acids. The CDR3 loop is CASSLLGVWTF. The CDR3 DNA reads as TGTGCCAGCAGCTTATTGGGTGTGTGGACCTTC.

The chain employs TRBV5-1 and TRBJ1-1; D uncertain. V dropped 3 bases and J dropped 8 bases, with 17 bases sitting between them. The CDR3 is made up of 14 amino acids. Germline assignment: CDR1 SGHRS and CDR2 YFSETQ. DNA for the CDR3: TGCGCCAGCAGCTCCAGTGCCGATGCCGCCGAAGCTTTCTTT. It is translated as CASSSSADAAEAFF.

The chain has TRBV23-1 and TRBJ2-5, with 9 bases that match TRBD2. TRBV23-1 is labeled an ORF, and its function is uncertain. CDR3 length equals 16 residues. V lost 0 bases to trimming and J lost 3 bases; unmatched junction nucleotides: 5. The CDR3 here is CASSQSRTSAEETQYF. The CDR3 DNA is TGCGCCAGCAGTCAATCTCGGACTAGCGCAGAAGAGACCCAGTACTTC.

Turning to this clone: The junction shows a germline mismatch at one end, possibly a read error. The gene calls are TRBV7-8 and TRBJ2-7, with 8 bases identical to TRBD2. CDR1 is SGHVS and CDR2 is FQNEAQ in the germline V gene. This CDR3 spans 18 amino acids. CDR3 coding DNA: TGTGTCAGCAGCTTAGCAGGGGTAATGGGACTAGAGGTGTCCGAGCAGTACTTC. Amino acid sequence: CVSSLAGVMGLEVSEQYF.

The chain couples TRBV5-1 to TRBJ1-1, with D perhaps TRBD1 (6 bases). The CDR3 is 14 residues long. Germline values: CDR1 SGHRS, CDR2 YFSETQ. The V end lost 1 base, the J end lost 3 bases, and 10 bases lay between the germline ends. This CDR3 is CASSLRGLDTEAFF. CDR3 coding DNA: TGCGCCAGCAGCTTGCGGGGGCTCGACACTGAAGCTTTCTTT. The whole variable domain, remainder taken from reference TRBV5-1 and TRBJ1-1, is KAGVTQTPRYLIKTRGQQVTLSCSPISGHRSVSWYQQTPGQGLQFLFEYFSETQRNKGNFPGRFSGRQFSNSRSEMNVSTLELGDSALYLCASSLRGLDTEAFFGQGTRLTVV.

V is TRBV11-2 and J is TRBJ2-7; D unclear. From germline, CDR1 is SGHAT and CDR2 FQNNGV. V lost 5 bases and J lost 4, with 18 bases in between. The CDR3 is 15 amino acids. CDR3 in DNA: TGTGCCAGCAGCCCTGCGTACATAGGGCTTTACGAGCAGTACTTC. It is translated as CASSPAYIGLYEQYF.

This rearrangement joins TRBV24-1 to TRBJ1-2, with a tentative D call TRBD1 (5 bases). The germline V and J ends were trimmed by 6 bases and 0 bases, with 7 bases remaining between them. This CDR3 comprises 13 residues. Germline CDR1 and CDR2: KGHDR and SFDVKD. The CDR3 loop is CATSQGPNYGYTF. The CDR3 nucleotides read TGTGCCACCAGTCAGGGACCTAACTATGGCTACACCTTC.

The rearrangement uses TRBV29-1 and TRBJ1-2; D may be TRBD1 (6 bases). Germline CDR1 SQVTM, CDR2 ANQGSEA. With 4 bases removed from V and 2 bases from J, the gap between germline ends came to 8 bases. The CDR3 length is 12 residues. The CDR3 sequence: CSVGDKNYGYTF. Here the CDR3 DNA reads TGCAGCGTTGGGGACAAGAACTATGGCTACACCTTC. Drawing the rest from reference TRBV29-1 and TRBJ1-2, the complete variable domain is SAVISQKPSRDICQRGTSLTIQCQVDSQVTMMFWYRQQPGQSLTLIATANQGSEATYESGFVIDKFPISRPNLTFSTLTVSNMSPEDSSIYLCSVGDKNYGYTFGSGTRLTVV.

The rearrangement links TRBV4-1 to TRBJ2-5; D remains ambiguous. Germline CDR1 is MGHRA and CDR2 is YSYEKL. Between the trimmed V and J ends, which lost 1 base and 1 base, there was a span of 7 bases. This CDR3 spans 14 amino acids. As DNA, the CDR3 is TGCGCCAGCAGCCAAGTTACAGCCCAAGAGACCCAGTACTTC. Its translation is CASSQVTAQETQYF.

The chain links TRBV5-1 to TRBJ2-2, with TRBD2 matching 10 bases. Germline V gene data show CDR1 as SGHRS and CDR2 as YFSETQ. V trimming: 2 bases; J trimming: 5 bases; junction bases outside the gene matches: 9. The CDR3 runs to 17 residues. CDR3 loop: CASSFSLAGAGTGELFF. Here the CDR3 DNA reads TGCGCCAGCAGCTTCAGCCTAGCGGGGGCTGGAACCGGGGAGCTGTTTTTT. Complete variable domain (other parts from reference TRBV5-1 and TRBJ2-2): KAGVTQTPRYLIKTRGQQVTLSCSPISGHRSVSWYQQTPGQGLQFLFEYFSETQRNKGNFPGRFSGRQFSNSRSEMNVSTLELGDSALYLCASSFSLAGAGTGELFFGEGSRLTVL.

The chain is built from TRBV28 and TRBJ1-3; 9 bases match TRBD1. CDR3 length: 13 residues. The germline gives CDR1 MDHEN, CDR2 SYDVKM. J was trimmed by 6 bases and V by 8 bases; bases with no gene match: 5. The CDR3 is CASWDRVLNTIYF. In DNA, the CDR3 is TGTGCCAGCTGGGACAGGGTTTTAAACACCATATATTTT.

The chain combines TRBV27 with TRBJ2-5, with D possibly matching TRBD2 (5 bases). The CDR3 sequence is 16 residues long. V shed 8 bases and J shed 0 bases, with 19 bases lying between them. Looked up from germline, CDR1 is MNHEY and CDR2 is SMNVEV (reference sequence). The CDR3 DNA follows: TGTGCCAGCTCCCCCCGCGGACTTCGGTACCAAGAGACCCAGTACTTC. Amino acid sequence: CASSPRGLRYQETQYF.

This rearrangement joins TRBV9 to TRBJ2-3; perhaps TRBD2 as D (5 bases). V was clipped by 0 bases and J by 1 base, with 9 bases between them. The CDR3 runs 15 residues. From germline, CDR1 is SGDLS and CDR2 YYNGEE. The CDR3 region is CASSVGDSGTDTQYF. DNA for the CDR3: TGTGCCAGCAGCGTAGGGGATAGCGGCACAGATACGCAGTATTTT. Full variable domain (rest looked up from reference TRBV9 and TRBJ2-3): DSGVTQTPKHLITATGQRVTLRCSPRSGDLSVYWYQQSLDQGLQFLIQYYNGEERAKGNILERFSAQQFPDLHSELNLSSLELGDSALYFCASSVGDSGTDTQYFGPGTRLTVL.

The CDR3 is CASRSGNTIYF. CDR3 nucleotides: TGCGCCAGCAGATCTGGAAACACCATATATTTT. The chain employs TRBV5-1 and TRBJ1-3; D is unclear. Germline V CDR1 and CDR2: SGHRS, YFSETQ. V was pared by 5 bases and J by 1 base, with 1 base between. The CDR3 sequence is 11 residues long.

The V gene is TRBV4-1, the J gene TRBJ1-4; D not certain. Germline V gives CDR1 MGHRA, CDR2 YSYEKL. Trimming stripped 3 bases from V and 10 bases from J, with 21 bases between. The CDR3 loop spans 16 amino acids. The CDR3 reads CASSQMAAGLRGKLFF. DNA of the CDR3: TGCGCCAGCAGCCAGATGGCAGCGGGCCTTCGAGGAAAACTGTTTTTT.

The V gene is TRBV29-1, the J gene TRBJ2-1; 7 nucleotides match TRBD1. The CDR3 extends over 16 amino acids. V lost 6 bases to trimming and J lost 0 bases; unmatched junction nucleotides: 11. CDR1 and CDR2 from the germline V gene are SQVTM and ANQGSEA. CDR3 DNA: TGCAGCGTGGGGACAGAAGGTACTAGCTCCTACAATGAGCAGTTCTTC. This encodes CSVGTEGTSSYNEQFF.

The V call is TRBV6-5, the J call TRBJ1-1; D not resolved. CDR1 is MNHEY, CDR2 SVGAGI, per germline. Trimming took 6 bases from V and 0 from J, leaving 11 bases between them. This CDR3 spans 14 amino acids. The CDR3 loop is CASSRYQMNTEAFF. CDR3 DNA: TGTGCCAGCAGCCGGTATCAGATGAACACTGAAGCTTTCTTT.

The chain uses TRBV27 and TRBJ2-5; the D is unclear. The germline V and J ends were trimmed by 3 bases and 8 bases, with 10 bases remaining between them. Germline V gene sequence: CDR1 MNHEY, CDR2 SMNVEV (reference sequence). There are 12 residues in the CDR3. CDR3 nucleotide sequence: TGTGCCAGCAGTTTCCAAGCCCCTACCCAGTACTTC. This gives the protein CASSFQAPTQYF.

This clone showed up just a few times. V usage is TRBV5-4 and J usage is TRBJ2-7, with 11 bases identical to TRBD1. J was trimmed by 5 bases and V by 3 bases; bases with no gene match: 7. The CDR3 is made up of 15 amino acids. From germline, CDR1 is SGHNT and CDR2 YYREEE (reference sequence). CDR3 in amino acids: CASSSRDRGENEQYF. In DNA form, the CDR3 reads TGTGCCAGCAGCTCCCGGGACAGGGGGGAGAACGAGCAGTACTTC.

This clone appeared once. The rearrangement links TRBV5-8 to TRBJ1-3; 9 bases are shared with TRBD1. The CDR3 is 16 residues long. The germline V gene encodes CDR1 SGHTS and CDR2 YDEGEE. Trimming took 4 bases from V and 2 from J; bases not matched to a gene: 7. Written as DNA, the CDR3 is TGTGCCAGCAGCCACGGGAACAGGGGGCCTGGAAACACCATATATTTT. Protein sequence: CASSHGNRGPGNTIYF. Together with reference TRBV5-8 and TRBJ1-3, the CDR3 gives the full variable domain: EAGVTQSPTHLIKTRGQQATLRCSPISGHTSVYWYQQALGLGLQFLLWYDEGEERNRGNFPPRFSGRQFPNYSSELNVNALELEDSALYLCASSHGNRGPGNTIYFGEGSWLTVV.

The rearrangement joins TRBV27 to TRBJ1-1, with TRBD1 identical over 8 bases. Germline CDR1 reads MNHEY; CDR2 reads SMNVEV (reference sequence). CDR3 length equals 16 residues. Losses at the gene ends were 5 bases for V and 12 bases for J; bases not matched to a gene: 20. The CDR3 DNA sequence: TGTGCCAGCAGTCCCCTACGTCGTGACAGGGGTTGGATAACTTTCTTT. Protein: CASSPLRRDRGWITFF.

The chain employs TRBV18 and TRBJ1-1, with a possible D match to TRBD1 (5 bases). The CDR3 runs to 15 residues. Germline V gene data show CDR1 as KGHSH and CDR2 as LQKENI. Trimming removed 1 base from V and 5 bases from J, with 14 bases in between. CDR3 protein: CASSPRGVEVTEAFF. In DNA form, the CDR3 reads TGTGCCAGCTCACCACGGGGGGTTGAAGTGACTGAAGCTTTCTTT.

This rearrangement joins TRBV20-1 to TRBJ2-5; D not resolved. The CDR3 extends over 11 amino acids. The germline gives CDR1 DFQATT, CDR2 SNEGSKA (reference sequence). The ends were cut back, 5 bases at V and 4 bases at J, with 8 bases in the middle. CDR3 sequence reads: CSAVTTETQYF. The CDR3, as DNA: TGCAGTGCTGTTACGACAGAGACCCAGTACTTC.

This rearrangement joins TRBV18 to TRBJ2-4, with 7 nucleotides matching TRBD1. The germline V gene has CDR1 KGHSH and CDR2 LQKENI. Trimming at V came to 3 bases and at J to 5 bases, leaving 4 bases not matched to a gene. The CDR3 length is 14 residues. DNA for the CDR3: TGTGCCAGCTCACCCCCCGGACAGGAAAACATTCAGTACTTC. Translated, it gives CASSPPGQENIQYF.

This clone came up a few times. The chain employs TRBV3-1 (or the pseudogene TRBV3-2) and TRBJ1-5; D is uncertain. From germline, CDR1 is LGHDT and CDR2 YNNKEL (reference sequence). CDR3 size: 15 residues. V was cut by 3 bases and J by 6 bases, with 15 bases left in between. The CDR3 sequence is CASSQSPFVVQPQHF. The CDR3 DNA sequence: TGTGCCAGCAGCCAGAGCCCCTTTGTAGTTCAGCCCCAGCATTTT.

This chain uses TRBV4-3 with TRBJ2-1, with 8 bases lining up with TRBD2. The CDR3 is 16 amino acids. V lost 5 bases to trimming and J lost 4 bases; unmatched junction nucleotides: 10. Germline CDR1 is LGHNA and CDR2 is YSLEER. For the CDR3, the DNA is TGCGCCAGCAGCGCGTGGGTGAGCGGGAGTTACAATGAGCAGTTCTTC. It codes for CASSAWVSGSYNEQFF.

The chain joins TRBV27 to TRBJ1-2; D is possibly TRBD1 (5 bases). The germline V gene encodes CDR1 MNHEY and CDR2 SMNVEV (reference sequence). This CDR3 is built from 12 residues. V gave up 6 bases and J gave up 7 bases, with 12 bases separating them. The CDR3 region is CASSPGGGGYTF. CDR3 bases: TGTGCCAGCAGCCCTGGGGGAGGTGGCTACACCTTC.

The chain employs TRBV7-9 and TRBJ2-3; 10 nucleotides agree with TRBD2. With 9 bases clipped from V and 7 bases from J, the junction kept 16 bases outside the gene matches. CDR3 length equals 16 residues. Germline V gene lookup returns CDR1 SEHNR and CDR2 FQNEAQ (reference sequence). CDR3 bases: TGTGCCAGTTCCTACACGGGAGCGGGAGGGGGAAATACGCAGTATTTT. It is translated as CASSYTGAGGGNTQYF.

This chain uses TRBV9 with TRBJ1-6; tentative D call: TRBD1 (5 bases). Germline values: CDR1 SGDLS, CDR2 YYNGEE. Trimming took 5 bases from V and 4 from J, leaving 19 bases between them. The CDR3 consists of 17 residues. DNA for the CDR3: TGTGCCAGCAGTCCTAGGGACTCCCGTAGGTATAATTCACCCCTCCACTTT. It is translated as CASSPRDSRRYNSPLHF.

The chain joins TRBV6-6 to TRBJ2-7; no reliable D call. Germline loops: CDR1 MNHNY, CDR2 SVGAGI (reference sequence). The CDR3 has 13 amino acids. Trimming took 1 base from V and 1 from J, leaving 5 bases between them. CDR3 DNA sequence: TGTGCCAGCAGTTACTACAGTTCCTACGAGCAGTACTTC. Translation gives CASSYYSSYEQYF.

This clone was detected a few times. The chain employs TRBV5-1 and TRBJ2-5; 7 bases match TRBD2. CDR3 length: 15 residues. With 0 bases clipped from V and 5 bases from J, the junction kept 7 bases outside the gene matches. In germline, CDR1 is SGHRS, CDR2 YFSETQ. In DNA form, the CDR3 reads TGCGCCAGCAGCTTGGTTCTCTCGGGGGGTGAGACCCAGTACTTC. Translating it yields CASSLVLSGGETQYF.